The 16 T cell receptor beta chains presented below share a single source sample, sequenced in a study of T-cell memory formation after mild COVID-19. TCRdb reprocessed the 5' RACE reads via MiXCR and lists one record per CDR3 protein. The sample holds around 300,000 distinct CDR3 sequences; around 8% are singletons and the top ten take less than 25%. Material for sequencing was PBMCs or a T cell subset sorted from them (not recorded which). Receptors were obtained from a man aged 18 to 29 who had mild COVID-19 (a few samples of this study predate the infection). Cell type and time point are not known.

In its sample, this clonotype was seen many times. The chain links TRBV5-1 to TRBJ1-1, with D hard to call. The length of the CDR3 is 15 residues. Per germline, CDR1 SGHRS and CDR2 YFSETQ. Trimming stripped 2 bases from V and 0 bases from J, with 11 bases between. CDR3 sequence: CASSFLAVMNTEAFF. The CDR3 DNA reads TGCGCCAGCAGCTTCCTGGCGGTAATGAACACTGAAGCTTTCTTT.

This clonotype was seen only a few times. The chain is built from TRBV3-1 and TRBJ2-7, with 7 bases fitting TRBD1. The CDR3 is made up of 15 amino acids. Germline V gene data show CDR1 as LGHDT and CDR2 as YNNKEL (reference sequence). J gave up 0 bases and V 1 base, and 3 bases lay outside the gene matches. In DNA, the CDR3 is TGTGCCAGCAGCCAAGGGACAGGCCCCTCCTACGAGCAGTACTTC. This sequence encodes CASSQGTGPSYEQYF.

The rearrangement links TRBV3-1 to TRBJ2-2; D gene unclear. Trimming shortened V by 7 bases and J by 4 bases, and 13 bases separated the two germline ends. Per germline, CDR1 LGHDT and CDR2 YNNKEL (reference sequence). CDR3 length: 14 residues. CDR3 residues: CASTRLASTGELFF. The DNA of the CDR3 is TGTGCCAGCACCCGACTCGCGAGCACCGGGGAGCTGTTTTTT.

This clonotype came up a few times. J is TRBJ2-7 and V is TRBV28; D remains ambiguous. Deletions cut 5 bases from V and 0 bases from J, with 11 bases between. Germline CDR1 reads MDHEN; CDR2 reads SYDVKM. This CDR3 has 14 residues. The CDR3 is CASSVRGPSYEQYV. The DNA of the CDR3 is TGTGCCAGCAGTGTGAGAGGACCCTCCTACGAGCAGTACGTC.

The genes are TRBV12-3 or TRBV12-4 and TRBJ1-2; D gene uncertain. The ends were cut back, 3 bases at V and 3 bases at J, with 11 bases in the middle. The CDR3 is 14 residues long. The DNA for the CDR3 is TGTGCCAGCAGTTTTAATCCAGAGTACTATGGCTACACCTTC. Protein: CASSFNPEYYGYTF.

This clonotype was counted a few times. The chain combines TRBV18 with TRBJ2-7; no clear D gene. The germline V gene has CDR1 KGHSH and CDR2 LQKENI. Trimming took 2 bases from V and 2 from J, leaving 16 bases between them. The CDR3 covers 16 residues. The CDR3 DNA reads as TGTGCCAGCTCACCAGCTTCACTCAGTCGACCCTACGAGCAGTACTTC. Its translation: CASSPASLSRPYEQYF. Looking up the rest from reference TRBV18 and TRBJ2-7 gives the full variable domain: NAGVMQNPRHLVRRRGQEARLRCSPMKGHSHVYWYRQLPEEGLKFMVYLQKENIIDESGMPKERFSAEFPKEGPSILRIQQVVRGDSAAYFCASSPASLSRPYEQYFGPGTRLTVT.

This clonotype was recorded a few times. This rearrangement joins TRBV2 to TRBJ1-3; no firm D call. The germline CDR1 and CDR2 sequences are SNHLY and FYNNEI. The ends were cut back, 6 bases at V and 0 bases at J, with 6 bases in the middle. The CDR3 has 13 amino acids. The CDR3 DNA reads TGTGCCAGCAGCTGGAACTCTGGAAACACCATATATTTT. As protein: CASSWNSGNTIYF. The full variable domain, completed using reference TRBV2 and TRBJ1-3, is EPEVTQTPSHQVTQMGQEVILRCVPISNHLYFYWYRQILGQKVEFLVSFYNNEISEKSEIFDDQFSVERPDGSNFTLKIRSTKLEDSAMYFCASSWNSGNTIYFGEGSWLTVV.

The chain couples TRBV4-3 to TRBJ2-3; 9 nucleotides align to TRBD2. This CDR3 has 17 amino acids. V trimming: 0 bases; J trimming: 5 bases; junction bases outside the gene matches: 9. Germline V gene data show CDR1 as LGHNA and CDR2 as YSLEER. The CDR3 protein is CASSQDGVAGAGDTQYF. CDR3 DNA: TGCGCCAGCAGCCAAGATGGGGTAGCGGGAGCGGGAGATACGCAGTATTTT.

This clonotype was counted a few times. This chain joins TRBV14 and TRBJ2-7; 8 bases match TRBD2. CDR1 and CDR2 (germline): SGHDN, FVKESK. CDR3 length equals 15 residues. V lost 1 base, J lost 3 bases, and 5 bases stayed unmatched. CDR3 DNA sequence: TGTGCCAGCAGCCAAGTAGCTCTAGCGGGCTACGAGCAGTACTTC. Amino acid sequence: CASSQVALAGYEQYF.

This clonotype was observed a handful of times. In DNA form, the CDR3 reads TGTGCCAGCAGCTTCCCCCACAGGAATGAAAAACTGTTTTTT. Its translation is CASSFPHRNEKLFF. This chain links TRBV5-5 with TRBJ1-4; possible D gene TRBD1, 5 bases. Looked up from germline, CDR1 is SGHKS and CDR2 is YYEKEE (reference sequence). The CDR3 covers 14 residues. V was cut by 2 bases and J by 5 bases, with 10 bases left in between.

This clonotype was seen a few times. The V call is TRBV2, the J call TRBJ2-5; either TRBD1 or TRBD2 may fit D (6 bases each). Germline-derived CDR1 and CDR2 are SNHLY and FYNNEI. The V and J ends lost 4 bases and 5 bases respectively, with 17 bases between them. There are 15 residues in the CDR3. CDR3 DNA sequence: TGTGCCAGCAGTGTGCCCTCAGGGGCGGGGGAGACCCAGTACTTC. This codes for CASSVPSGAGETQYF.

In this sample, this clonotype turned up many times. This rearrangement joins TRBV7-9 to TRBJ2-5, with no clear D. V was cut by 5 bases and J by 4 bases, with 14 bases left in between. This CDR3 comprises 14 residues. Germline lookup yields CDR1 SEHNR and CDR2 FQNEAQ (reference sequence). CDR3: CASSLVASGETQYF. CDR3 bases: TGTGCCAGCAGCCTAGTAGCCTCTGGAGAGACCCAGTACTTC.

This clonotype has ten or more counts. The V gene is TRBV5-1, the J gene TRBJ2-7; 9 bases are a match to TRBD1. With V trimmed by 4 bases and J by 3 bases, 8 bases remained unmatched. Germline CDR1 reads SGHRS; CDR2 reads YFSETQ. The CDR3 spans 15 residues. The CDR3 sequence is CASSIYPGQGYEQYF. The CDR3 DNA reads TGCGCCAGCAGCATTTACCCGGGACAGGGCTACGAGCAGTACTTC.

The CDR3 reads CASSSNWDDGELFF. The CDR3 region has the DNA TGTGCCAGCAGCTCGAATTGGGATGACGGGGAGCTGTTTTTT. V usage is TRBV7-3 and J usage is TRBJ2-2; no clear D. The CDR3 runs 14 residues. Per the germline V gene, CDR1 is SGHTA and CDR2 is FQGTGA. Trimming shortened V by 4 bases and J by 7 bases, and 13 bases separated the two germline ends.

The V gene is TRBV4-3, the J gene TRBJ1-1; D perhaps matches TRBD1 (5 bases). Germline loops: CDR1 LGHNA, CDR2 YSLEER. V lost 4 bases, J lost 0 bases, and 15 bases lay in between. The CDR3 consists of 16 residues. CDR3: CASSLLSSGLNTEAFF. The CDR3 DNA reads TGCGCCAGCAGCCTCCTGAGCTCAGGGTTGAACACTGAAGCTTTCTTT.

This clonotype was observed a handful of times. V and J are TRBV11-2 and TRBJ2-7, with D tentatively TRBD2 (6 bases). Germline V lookup: CDR1 SGHAT, CDR2 FQNNGV. CDR3 size: 14 residues. Trimming removed 4 bases at V and 6 bases at J, with 16 bases between. CDR3 residues: CASSSVSGRGEQYF. The CDR3 region has the DNA TGTGCCAGCAGCTCCGTCTCGGGGCGGGGCGAGCAGTACTTC.